Each of the 8 T cell receptor beta chains below was sequenced from the same sample in a study of neurological immune-mediated disorders. Each CDR3 protein gets one entry after TCRdb re-called the 5' RACE reads with MiXCR. The sample consists of some 50,000 distinct CDR3 sequences, under 30% of them appearing once. Sequencing was carried out using PBMCs. These receptors were taken from a woman in her 70s in good health.

This clonotype was counted at least ten times. J is TRBJ1-1 and V is TRBV29-1, with D hard to call. Trimming took off 2 bases at V and 0 bases at J, with 7 bases between the two ends. CDR3 length: 13 amino acids. Germline CDR1 reads SQVTM; CDR2 reads ANQGSEA. The CDR3 protein is CSVERSMNTEAFF. CDR3 in DNA: TGCAGCGTTGAAAGGAGCATGAACACTGAAGCTTTCTTT.

This clonotype was observed many times. The chain joins TRBV10-3 to TRBJ2-1; 8 nucleotides match TRBD1. Germline-derived CDR1 and CDR2 are ENHRY and SYGVKD. V lost 5 bases, J lost 2 bases, and 5 bases stayed unmatched. This CDR3 region has 15 residues. The CDR3 nucleotides are TGTGCCATCAGTCCCGGACAGGGCCCCTACAATGAGCAGTTCTTC. Its protein product is CAISPGQGPYNEQFF.

This clonotype was recorded many times. The chain carries TRBV20-1 and TRBJ2-5, with no clear D. Germline V gives CDR1 DFQATT, CDR2 SNEGSKA (reference sequence). This CDR3 has 11 amino acids. The CDR3 coding sequence is TGCAGCGGTGGGTGGCGAGAGACCCAGTACTTC. Translating it yields CSGGWRETQYF.

This clonotype was recorded many times. The rearrangement links TRBV20-1 to TRBJ2-2; TRBD1 agrees at 10 bases. From germline, CDR1 is DFQATT and CDR2 SNEGSKA (reference sequence). The CDR3 is 14 amino acids. Losses at the gene ends were 5 bases for V and 6 bases for J; bases not matched to a gene: 6. CDR3 loop: CSARTGGIAGELFF. In nucleotides, the CDR3 is TGCAGTGCTCGGACAGGGGGAATTGCCGGGGAGCTGTTTTTT.

At least ten counts were recorded for this clonotype. The chain recombines TRBV20-1 with TRBJ2-3; D ambiguous. CDR3 length equals 15 residues. Trimming took 0 bases from V and 0 from J, leaving 10 bases between them. The germline CDR1 and CDR2 sequences are DFQATT and SNEGSKA (reference sequence). CDR3 region: CSARDMSSSTDTQYF. The CDR3 coding sequence is TGCAGTGCTAGAGATATGTCCTCTAGCACAGATACGCAGTATTTT.

This clonotype came up many times. This rearrangement joins TRBV7-9 to TRBJ1-2, with a possible D match to TRBD1 (6 bases). Trimming cost V 1 base and J 2 bases, with 8 bases left between them. The germline gives CDR1 SEHNR, CDR2 FQNEAQ (reference sequence). The CDR3 has 14 amino acids. For the CDR3, the DNA is TGTGCCAGCAGCTTAGTAGGGACAAACTATGGCTACACCTTC. Its protein product is CASSLVGTNYGYTF.

The chain recombines TRBV6-6 with TRBJ1-1; 8 bases align to TRBD1. This CDR3 contains 14 residues. Germline V gene data show CDR1 as MNHNY and CDR2 as SVGAGI (reference sequence). V shed 2 bases and J 1 base; nucleotides not matched to a gene: 0. CDR3 nucleotide sequence: TGTGCCAGCAGTTACGGACAGGGGAACACTGAAGCTTTCTTT. As protein: CASSYGQGNTEAFF.

This clonotype has a count of ten or more. V is TRBV5-1 and J is TRBJ1-2, with 9 bases that match TRBD1. V was clipped by 4 bases and J by 7 bases; unmatched bases: 17. The CDR3 contains 17 residues. The V gene's germline CDR1 is SGHRS and CDR2 YFSETQ. CDR3 region: CASSRGQGVLLPFGYTF. In DNA form, the CDR3 reads TGCGCCAGCAGCAGGGGACAGGGAGTCCTCCTCCCCTTTGGCTACACCTTC.